The rows below give T cell receptor beta chains drawn from one sample of a study of vaccination effects on CD4 cells after COVID-19. Generated by immunoSEQ multiplex PCR, the TCRdb table keeps only in-frame clones and is missing some. The sample consists of tens of thousands of clones, around 67% of them appearing once. These receptors have no identified antigens. The sequenced sample was CD4+ T cells from PBMCs cultured without peptide, obtained before COVID-19 vaccination. The receptors were gathered from a human donor who received a COVID-19 vaccine. CDR3s include the opening cysteine and the closing phenylalanine or tryptophan. D genes are given only for firm matches.

J gene: TRBJ1-1; D gene: -; V gene: TRBV19; CDR3 protein: CASIGGWPNTEAFF
J gene: TRBJ1-5; D gene: -; V gene: TRBV27; CDR3 protein: CASSLGPGPNQPQHF
J gene: TRBJ2-7; D gene: TRBD1; V gene: TRBV5-1; CDR3 protein: CASSNRDRGTYEQYF
J gene: TRBJ2-3; D gene: -; V gene: TRBV3-1/TRBV3-2; CDR3 protein: CASSQVLGTDTQYF
J gene: TRBJ2-5; D gene: -; V gene: TRBV7-5; CDR3 protein: CARSLGKGSQETQYF
J gene: TRBJ1-3; D gene: -; V gene: TRBV6-5; CDR3 protein: CASSYSGLSGNTIYF
J gene: TRBJ1-2; D gene: -; V gene: TRBV5-4; CDR3 protein: CASSLGTAFGYGYTF
J gene: TRBJ1-2; D gene: TRBD1; V gene: TRBV7-9; CDR3 protein: CASSLVRTGDGYTF
J gene: TRBJ1-4; D gene: -; V gene: TRBV3-1/TRBV3-2; CDR3 protein: CASSRGGGTTNEKLFF
J gene: TRBJ1-4; D gene: TRBD1; V gene: TRBV11-2; CDR3 protein: CASSRDRGREKLFF
J gene: TRBJ2-7; D gene: TRBD2; V gene: TRBV7-2; CDR3 protein: CASSLHGRGRHLSYEQYF
J gene: TRBJ1-4; D gene: -; V gene: TRBV15; CDR3 protein: CATSRGEYEKLFF
J gene: TRBJ2-1; D gene: -; V gene: TRBV2; CDR3 protein: CASSESHEQFF
J gene: TRBJ2-7; D gene: -; V gene: TRBV3-1/TRBV3-2; CDR3 protein: CASGGSVEQYF
J gene: TRBJ1-2; D gene: -; V gene: TRBV7-9; CDR3 protein: CASSYRAYGYTF
J gene: TRBJ1-2; D gene: -; V gene: TRBV5-4; CDR3 protein: CASSLRTGGDYGYTF
J gene: TRBJ2-1; D gene: TRBD2; V gene: TRBV27; CDR3 protein: CASSFAGGHPYEQFF
J gene: TRBJ1-1; D gene: -; V gene: TRBV10-1; CDR3 protein: CASSGQGLTEAFF